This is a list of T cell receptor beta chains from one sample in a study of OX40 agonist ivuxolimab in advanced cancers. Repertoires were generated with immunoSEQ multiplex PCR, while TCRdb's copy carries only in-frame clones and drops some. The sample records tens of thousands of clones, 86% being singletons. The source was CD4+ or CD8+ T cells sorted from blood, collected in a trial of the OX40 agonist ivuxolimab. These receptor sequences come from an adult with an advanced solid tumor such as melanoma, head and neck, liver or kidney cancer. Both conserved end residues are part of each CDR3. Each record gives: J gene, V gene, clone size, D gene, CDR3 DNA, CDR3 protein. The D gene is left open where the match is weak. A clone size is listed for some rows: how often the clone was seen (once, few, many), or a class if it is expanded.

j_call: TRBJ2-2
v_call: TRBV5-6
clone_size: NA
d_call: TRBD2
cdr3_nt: TGTGCCAGCAGCTTGAGACTAGCTCCAATTTGGGGGGAGCTGTTTTTT
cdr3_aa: CASSLRLAPIWGELFF

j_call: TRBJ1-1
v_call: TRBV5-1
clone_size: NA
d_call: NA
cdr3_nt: TGCGCCAGCAGCGCCGGACCGACTAACACTGAAGCTTTCTTT
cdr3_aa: CASSAGPTNTEAFF

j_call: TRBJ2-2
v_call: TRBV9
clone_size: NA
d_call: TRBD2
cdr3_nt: TGTGCCAGCAGCGTAGCGGGAGGTAGTACCGGGGAGCTGTTTTTT
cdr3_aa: CASSVAGGSTGELFF

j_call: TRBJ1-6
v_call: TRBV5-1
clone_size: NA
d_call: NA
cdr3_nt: TGCGCCAGCAGCCGCGCGGGTGACAATTCACCCCTCCACTTT
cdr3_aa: CASSRAGDNSPLHF

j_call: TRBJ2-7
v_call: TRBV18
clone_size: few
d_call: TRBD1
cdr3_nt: TGTGCCAGCTCACCAGCACAGGGGTTCGAGCAGTACTTC
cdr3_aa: CASSPAQGFEQYF

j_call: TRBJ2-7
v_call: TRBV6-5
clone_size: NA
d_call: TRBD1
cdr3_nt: TGTGCCAGCAGTAAAAGCGGGACAGGGTACTACGAGCAGTACTTC
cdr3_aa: CASSKSGTGYYEQYF

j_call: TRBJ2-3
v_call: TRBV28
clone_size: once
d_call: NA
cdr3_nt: TGTGCCAGCAGTTTCAGGGATACGCAGTATTTT
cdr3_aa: CASSFRDTQYF

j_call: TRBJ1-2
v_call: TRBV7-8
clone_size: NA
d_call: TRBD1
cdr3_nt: TGTGCCAGCAGCTGGAGGACAGGGGTGGATGGCTACACCTTC
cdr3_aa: CASSWRTGVDGYTF

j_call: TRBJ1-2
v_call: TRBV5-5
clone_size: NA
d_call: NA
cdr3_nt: TGTGCCAGCAGCTTGCAACAGGGACCACGAAATTCTAACTATGGCTACACCTTC
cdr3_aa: CASSLQQGPRNSNYGYTF

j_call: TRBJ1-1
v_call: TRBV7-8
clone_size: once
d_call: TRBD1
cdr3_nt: TGTGCCAGCAGCCAACCGGGACAGGGGGGCACTGAAGCTTTCTTT
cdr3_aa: CASSQPGQGGTEAFF

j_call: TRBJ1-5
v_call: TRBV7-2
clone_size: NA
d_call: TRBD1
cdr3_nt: TGTGCCAGCAGGACAGGGGTCGGTGAGCCCCAGCATTTT
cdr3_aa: CASRTGVGEPQHF

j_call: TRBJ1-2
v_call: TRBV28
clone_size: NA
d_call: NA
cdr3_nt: TGTGCCAGCAGTTTATTTAGCGGCTACACCTTC
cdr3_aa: CASSLFSGYTF

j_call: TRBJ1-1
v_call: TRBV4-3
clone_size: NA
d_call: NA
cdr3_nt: TGCGCCAGCAGCCAAGAGTTGGGGGCTCCAGCTTTCTTT
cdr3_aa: CASSQELGAPAFF

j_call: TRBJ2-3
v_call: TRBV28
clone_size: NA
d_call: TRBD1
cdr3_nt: TGTGCCAGCCGGCCTGGGACAGGGGTTTTGGGGACAGATACGCAGTATTTT
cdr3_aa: CASRPGTGVLGTDTQYF

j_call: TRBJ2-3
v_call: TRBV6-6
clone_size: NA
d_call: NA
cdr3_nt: TGTGCCAGCAGTTTCCCTAAATCCCCAGGGGATACGCAGTATTTT
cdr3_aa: CASSFPKSPGDTQYF

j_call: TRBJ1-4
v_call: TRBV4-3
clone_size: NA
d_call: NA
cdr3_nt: TGCGCCAGCAGCCAAGAATACAAAGGGACTGAACCTGGCAGGGAAAAACTGTTTTTT
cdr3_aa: CASSQEYKGTEPGREKLFF

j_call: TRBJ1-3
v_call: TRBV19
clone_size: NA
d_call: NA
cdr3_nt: TGTGCCAGTAGTACCACCGCTCGGGGTCGGGCAGGAAACACCATATATTTT
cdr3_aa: CASSTTARGRAGNTIYF

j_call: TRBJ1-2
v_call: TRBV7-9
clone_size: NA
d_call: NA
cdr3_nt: TGTGCCAGCAGCTCCGGACAGAACTATGTCTACACCTTC
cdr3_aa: CASSSGQNYVYTF

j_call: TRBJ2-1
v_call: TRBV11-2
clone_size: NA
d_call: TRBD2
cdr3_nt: TGTGCCAGCAGCTTAAGGACCACTAGCGGGAGGATCAATGAGCAGTTCTTC
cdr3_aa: CASSLRTTSGRINEQFF

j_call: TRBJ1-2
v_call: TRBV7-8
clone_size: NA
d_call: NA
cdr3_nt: TGTGCCAGCAGCTTAGGGCTTGGAGGGGTAGCTAACTATGGCTACACCTTC
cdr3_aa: CASSLGLGGVANYGYTF

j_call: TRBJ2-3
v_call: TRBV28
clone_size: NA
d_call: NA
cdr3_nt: TGTGCCAGCAGTTTATGGGGGGGCTTTAGCACGCAGTATTTT
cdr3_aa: CASSLWGGFSTQYF

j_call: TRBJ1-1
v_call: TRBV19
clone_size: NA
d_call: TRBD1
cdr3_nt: TGTGCCAGTAGTAGCTCTCAGGGGGCGCAGAGGGCTGAAGCTTTCTTT
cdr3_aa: CASSSSQGAQRAEAFF

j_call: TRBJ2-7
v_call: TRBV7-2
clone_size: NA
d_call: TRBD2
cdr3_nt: TGTGCCAGCAGCCGATGGGGGACTAGCGCCTCCTACGAGCAGTACTTC
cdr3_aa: CASSRWGTSASYEQYF

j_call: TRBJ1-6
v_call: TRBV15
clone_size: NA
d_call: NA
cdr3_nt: TGTGCCACCAGCAGAGCAGGGGACAATTCACCCCTCCACTTT
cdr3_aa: CATSRAGDNSPLHF

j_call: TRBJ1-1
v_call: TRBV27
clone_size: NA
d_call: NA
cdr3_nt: TGTGCCAGCAGTTTAAGTGGTAGGGGGGAAGCTTTCTTT
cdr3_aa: CASSLSGRGEAFF

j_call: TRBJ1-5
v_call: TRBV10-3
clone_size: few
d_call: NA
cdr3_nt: TGTGCCATCAGTGATGGACATAGCAATCAGCCCCAGCATTTT
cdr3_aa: CAISDGHSNQPQHF

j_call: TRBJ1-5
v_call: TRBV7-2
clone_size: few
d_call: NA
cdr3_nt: TGTGCCAGCATGCGGGGGCCGAATCAGCCCCAGCATTTT
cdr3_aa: CASMRGPNQPQHF

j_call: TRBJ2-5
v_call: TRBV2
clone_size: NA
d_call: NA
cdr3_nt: TGTGCCGCCGGTACAAAGTACCAAGAGACCCAGTACTTC
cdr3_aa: CAAGTKYQETQYF

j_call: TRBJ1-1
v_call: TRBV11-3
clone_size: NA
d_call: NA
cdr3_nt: TGTGCCAGCAGCTTACGCCGGAAGAACACTGAAGCTTTCTTT
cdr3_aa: CASSLRRKNTEAFF

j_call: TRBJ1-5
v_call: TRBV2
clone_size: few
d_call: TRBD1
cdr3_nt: TGTGCCAGCAGTGAGAGGGACAGGGACCAGCCCCAGCATTTT
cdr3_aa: CASSERDRDQPQHF

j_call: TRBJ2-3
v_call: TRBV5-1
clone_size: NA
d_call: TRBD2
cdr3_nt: TGCGCCAGCCGAAGGGAGACTAGCGGCACAGATACGCAGTATTTT
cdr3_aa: CASRRETSGTDTQYF

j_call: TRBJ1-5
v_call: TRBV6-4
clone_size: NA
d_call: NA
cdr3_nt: TGTGCCACCAACCCGGAGGGAGGAGGGCAGCCCCAGCATTTT
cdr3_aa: CATNPEGGGQPQHF

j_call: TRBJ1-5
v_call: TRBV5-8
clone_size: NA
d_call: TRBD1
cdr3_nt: TGTGCCAGCAGCGGGACAGGGGGCAAAAGGAGCAATCAGCCCCAGCATTTT
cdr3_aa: CASSGTGGKRSNQPQHF

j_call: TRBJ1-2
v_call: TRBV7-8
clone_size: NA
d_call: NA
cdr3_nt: TGTGCCAGCAGTTGGGACTCGACGGGCTATGGCTACACCTTC
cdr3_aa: CASSWDSTGYGYTF

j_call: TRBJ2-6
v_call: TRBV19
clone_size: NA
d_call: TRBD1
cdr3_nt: TGTGCCAGTAGTATAGAAGGACAGGGGGCAGGGGTTGGGGCCAACGTCCTGACTTTC
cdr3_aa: CASSIEGQGAGVGANVLTF

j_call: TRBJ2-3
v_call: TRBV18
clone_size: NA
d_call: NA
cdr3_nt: TGTGCCAGCTCACCACCCAGTGCAGATACGCAGTATTTT
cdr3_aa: CASSPPSADTQYF

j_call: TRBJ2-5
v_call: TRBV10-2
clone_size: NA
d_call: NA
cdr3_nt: TGCGCCAGCAGTGAGACTCCCACGTACGGAGAGACCCAGTACTTC
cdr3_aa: CASSETPTYGETQYF

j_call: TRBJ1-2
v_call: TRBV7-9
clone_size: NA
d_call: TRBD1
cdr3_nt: TGTGCCAGCAGTTGGACAGGGTTGGGCTATGGCTACACCTTC
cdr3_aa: CASSWTGLGYGYTF